The T cell receptor beta chain under discussion was sequenced for a study of shared clonotypes between healthy human individuals. Study results and limitations: Sharing across four donors was seen in 4% to 5.5% of naive CD4 clonotypes. Represented diversity, genetic and exposure-history alike, was limited by few donors.

At deep level, the assay was performed. Data came from immunoSEQ multiplex PCR; TCRdb stores just in-frame clones and leaves some out. Of about 360,000 clones in the sample, roughly 80% were seen once. This clone was detected many times. The antigen is unknown. Germline V gene data show CDR1 as SGDLS and CDR2 as YYNGEE. This CDR3 comprises 16 residues. The trim removed 0 bases at V and 8 bases at J, leaving 11 bases unmatched. CD4+ cells yielded CD45RA+ naive and CD45RA-negative memory subsets. This sequence originates from a man younger than 45 in good health. The sample consisted of memory CD4+ T cells sorted from blood. The subset here: CD45RA-negative fraction. V gene TRBV9 combines with J gene TRBJ1-2, with 9 bases fitting TRBD1. For the CDR3, the DNA is TGTGCCAGCAGCGTAGGACTCCCGGGACAGGGTAGGGGCTACACCTTC. This gives the protein CASSVGLPGQGRGYTF.